The clone carrying this T cell receptor beta chain was seen only a few times. PCR employed 60 Vbeta and 13 Jbeta primers. The method was immunoSEQ multiplex PCR; TCRdb's version includes in-frame clones alone and lacks a portion of them. The top ten hold around 3.4% of the sample, which has about 110,000 clones, roughly 80% seen once. This sample is drawn from a study of cytomegalovirus exposure and HLA in healthy donors. CDR3 length: 20 amino acids. V was clipped by 4 bases and J by 4 bases, with 28 bases between them. The germline V gene has CDR1 LGHNA and CDR2 YNFKEQ. This sequence joins TRBV4-2 and TRBJ1-4; TRBD1 is a possible D gene (6 bases). What was sequenced was PBMCs. The clonotype originates from a man between 60 and 70 years old in good health and CMV-seronegative. The CDR3: CASSPRTTQGPPRINEKLFF. The CDR3 DNA is TGTGCCAGCAGCCCGCGTACGACCCAGGGGCCCCCAAGAATTAATGAAAAACTGTTTTTT.